The T cell receptor beta chain described here comes from a study of blood T cell repertoires in COVID-19. The wider study: Researchers got acute and convalescent COVID-19 samples from the United States, Italy and Spain. Sources were T cells, B-cell-depleted T cells, or PBMCs; the material itself was cDNA or gDNA.

Per the germline V gene, CDR1 is SGHVS and CDR2 is FQNEAQ. This CDR3 has 18 amino acids. The ends lost 1 base at V and 3 bases at J; junction bases unmatched: 11. Authors' processing steps: The authors estimated nucleated cell counts from reference gene primer amplification. Profiling relied on immunoSEQ multiplex PCR, and the TCRdb table lists in-frame clones only, not all of them. The V and J calls and clone size are taken from that table; D and trimming were inferred from the DNA. The table shows 250,000 to 300,000 clones, with 70% to 90% occurring only once. The chain uses TRBV7-8 and TRBJ2-7, with TRBD1 matching over 11 bases. Sequencing input: peripheral blood. This clonotype was obtained from a man between 60 and 75 years old who had recovered from COVID-19. CDR3 nucleotides: TGTGCCAGCAGCTTAGGGAACGGACAGGGGGCGCAAGTCTACGAGCAGTACTTC. It codes for CASSLGNGQGAQVYEQYF.